These 7 T cell receptor beta chains came from one sample sequenced in a study of identical twins. TCRdb called the 5' RACE reads again in MiXCR, with one record for every CDR3 protein. The sample yields 600,000 to 800,000 distinct CDR3 sequences, 20% to 25% seen once. The sample also formed part of further work on T cells expressing NK-cell markers.

Sequenced sample: PBMCs. The receptors were gathered from a young woman in good health.

The V and J genes are TRBV20-1 and TRBJ1-1; the match to TRBD1 covers 8 bases. V dropped 6 bases and J dropped 1; count of bases not matched to a gene: 7. Germline CDR1 is DFQATT and CDR2 is SNEGSKA (reference sequence). This CDR3 contains 14 residues. The CDR3 reads CSAGRTGGNTEAFF. The CDR3 nucleotides read TGCAGTGCCGGACGCACAGGGGGGAACACTGAAGCTTTCTTT.

The chain combines TRBV7-2 with TRBJ1-1; TRBD1 agrees at 7 bases. The J segment lost 1 base and the V segment lost 5 bases, leaving 10 bases of the junction unmatched. The CDR3 loop spans 16 amino acids. The V gene's germline CDR1 is SGHTA and CDR2 FQGNSA. The CDR3 nucleotides read TGTGCCAGCAGCCAAGGTCGATGGGACAGGAACACTGAAGCTTTCTTT. Translated: CASSQGRWDRNTEAFF. The full variable domain, completed using reference TRBV7-2 and TRBJ1-1, is GAGVSQSPSNKVTEKGKDVELRCDPISGHTALYWYRQSLGQGLEFLIYFQGNSAPDKSGLPSDRFSAERTGGSVSTLTIQRTQQEDSAVYLCASSQGRWDRNTEAFFGQGTRLTVV.

The sample holds many counts of this clonotype. This sequence joins TRBV5-1 and TRBJ2-1; 7 positions agree with TRBD2. The length of the CDR3 is 14 residues. Germline V CDR1 and CDR2: SGHRS, YFSETQ. The J segment lost 3 bases and the V segment lost 5 bases, leaving 5 bases of the junction unmatched. The CDR3 spells CASRKTSDYNEQFF. The DNA for the CDR3 is TGCGCCAGCAGGAAAACTAGCGACTACAATGAGCAGTTCTTC.

This rearrangement joins TRBV28 to TRBJ1-2; 8 bases are a match to TRBD1. V lost 6 bases to trimming and J lost 7 bases; unmatched junction nucleotides: 7. This CDR3 comprises 13 residues. In germline, CDR1 is MDHEN, CDR2 SYDVKM. The CDR3, as DNA: TGTGCCAGCAGATATCCCGGGACAGGTGGCTACACCTTC. This gives the protein CASRYPGTGGYTF.

In its sample, this clonotype was seen many times. The J gene is TRBJ1-1, the V gene TRBV12-3 or TRBV12-4; no firm D call. There are 12 residues in the CDR3. The V and J ends lost 6 bases and 5 bases respectively, with 10 bases between them. The CDR3 loop reads CASSRLGTEAFF. CDR3 sequence (DNA): TGTGCCAGCAGCCGGCTGGGGACTGAAGCTTTCTTT.

CDR3 nucleotides: TGTGCCAGCAGTGACGGGTCCTACTATGGCTACACCTTC. This gives the protein CASSDGSYYGYTF. This rearrangement joins TRBV6-1 to TRBJ1-2; no firm D call. CDR1 and CDR2 (germline): MNHNS, SASEGT. The CDR3 sequence is 13 residues long. V was trimmed by 3 bases and J by 3 bases, leaving 8 bases between them.

This clonotype was seen a few times. This chain uses TRBV5-6 with TRBJ2-3; the match to TRBD2 covers 14 bases. The CDR3 has 16 residues. Germline V CDR1 and CDR2: SGHDT, YYEEEE. The junction had 3 bases not matched to a gene; V was cut back by 2 bases and J by 4 bases. The CDR3 DNA reads TGTGCCAGCAGCTTTCGGACTAGCGGGGGGCCAGATACGCAGTATTTT. It encodes CASSFRTSGGPDTQYF.